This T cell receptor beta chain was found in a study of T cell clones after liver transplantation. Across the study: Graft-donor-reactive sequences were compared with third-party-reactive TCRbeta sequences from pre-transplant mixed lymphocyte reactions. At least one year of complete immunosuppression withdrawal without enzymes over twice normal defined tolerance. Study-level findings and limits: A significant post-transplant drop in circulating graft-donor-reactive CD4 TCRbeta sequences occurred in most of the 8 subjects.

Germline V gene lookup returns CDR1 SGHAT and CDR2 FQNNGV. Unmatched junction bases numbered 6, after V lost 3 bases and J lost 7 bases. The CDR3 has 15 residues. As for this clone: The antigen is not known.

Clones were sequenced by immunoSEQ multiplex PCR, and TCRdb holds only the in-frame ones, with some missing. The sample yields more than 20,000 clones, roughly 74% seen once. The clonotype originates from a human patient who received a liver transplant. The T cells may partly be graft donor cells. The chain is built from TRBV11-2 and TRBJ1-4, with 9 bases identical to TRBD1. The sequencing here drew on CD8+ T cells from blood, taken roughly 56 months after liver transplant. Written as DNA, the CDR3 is TGTGCCAGCAGCTTTCCCACGGACAGGGGTGAAAAACTGTTTTTT. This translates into CASSFPTDRGEKLFF.